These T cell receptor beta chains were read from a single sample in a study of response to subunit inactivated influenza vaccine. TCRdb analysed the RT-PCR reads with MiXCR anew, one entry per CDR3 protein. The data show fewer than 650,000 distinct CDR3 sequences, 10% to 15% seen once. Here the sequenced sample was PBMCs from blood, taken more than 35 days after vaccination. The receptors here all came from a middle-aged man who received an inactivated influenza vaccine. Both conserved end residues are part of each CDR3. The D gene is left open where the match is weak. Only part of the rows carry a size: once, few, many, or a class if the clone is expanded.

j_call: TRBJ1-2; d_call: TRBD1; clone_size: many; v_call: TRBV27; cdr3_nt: TGTGCCAGCAGTATCCGACAGGGGGTGGCCTATGGCTACACCTTC; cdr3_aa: CASSIRQGVAYGYTF
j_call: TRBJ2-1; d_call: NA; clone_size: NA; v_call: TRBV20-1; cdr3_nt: TGCAGTGCTAGATCAGTTTTAGCGTCCTACAATGAGCAGTTCTTC; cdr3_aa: CSARSVLASYNEQFF
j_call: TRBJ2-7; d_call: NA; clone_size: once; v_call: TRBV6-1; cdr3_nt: TGTGCCAGCAGTGAAGGGACCCGTTCGGGGCAGTACTTC; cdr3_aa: CASSEGTRSGQYF
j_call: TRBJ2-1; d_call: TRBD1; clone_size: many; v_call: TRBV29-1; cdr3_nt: TGCAGCGTCCGACAGGGGTGGAATGAGCAGTTCTTC; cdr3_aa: CSVRQGWNEQFF
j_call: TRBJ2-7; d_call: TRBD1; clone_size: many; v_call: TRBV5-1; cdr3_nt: TGCGCCAGCAGTTCTCTTACCGGGACAGGGGTGGGAGAGCAGTACTTC; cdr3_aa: CASSSLTGTGVGEQYF
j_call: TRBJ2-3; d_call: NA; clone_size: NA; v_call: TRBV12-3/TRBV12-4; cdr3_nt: TGTGCCAGCAGTTTAGGGCCCAGCTCGTCGGGCACAGATACGCAGTATTTT; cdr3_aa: CASSLGPSSSGTDTQYF
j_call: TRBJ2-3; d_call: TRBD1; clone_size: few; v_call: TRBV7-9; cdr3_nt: TGTGCCAGCAGCTTAGGGGACAGGCCCACAGATACGCAGTATTTT; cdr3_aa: CASSLGDRPTDTQYF
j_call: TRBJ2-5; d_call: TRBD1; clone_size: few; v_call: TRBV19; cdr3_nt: TGTGCCAGTAGTCAGGACAGGGGGCCGGAGACCCAGTACTTC; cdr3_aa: CASSQDRGPETQYF
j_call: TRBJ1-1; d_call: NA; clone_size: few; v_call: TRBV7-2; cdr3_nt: TGTGCCAGCAGCTTAGTCCCGGGCGGGGGGACTGAAGCTTTCTTT; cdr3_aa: CASSLVPGGGTEAFF
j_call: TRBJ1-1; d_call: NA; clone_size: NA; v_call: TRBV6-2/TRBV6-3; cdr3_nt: TGTGCCAGCAGTTCCCCCCCTGAAGCTTTCTTT; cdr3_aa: CASSSPPEAFF
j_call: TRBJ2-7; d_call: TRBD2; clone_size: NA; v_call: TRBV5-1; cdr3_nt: TGCGCCAGCAGCGAACGGACTAGCGGGACTCCGTGGGGGGAGCAGTACTTC; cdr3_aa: CASSERTSGTPWGEQYF
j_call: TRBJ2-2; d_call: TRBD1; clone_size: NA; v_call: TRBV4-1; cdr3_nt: TGCGCCAGCAGTCCCACAGGGGGCTTCACCGGGGAGCTGTTTTTT; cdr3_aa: CASSPTGGFTGELFF
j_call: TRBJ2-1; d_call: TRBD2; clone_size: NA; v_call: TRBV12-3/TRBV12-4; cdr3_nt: TGTGCCAGCAGTTTGCCGTCTAGCGGGGCCTACAATGAGCAGTTCTTC; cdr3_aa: CASSLPSSGAYNEQFF
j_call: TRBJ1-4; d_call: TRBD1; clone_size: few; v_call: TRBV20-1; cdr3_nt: TGCAGTGCCCGCGGGGCCGGGACAGGGTTTGAAAAACTGTTTTTT; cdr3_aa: CSARGAGTGFEKLFF
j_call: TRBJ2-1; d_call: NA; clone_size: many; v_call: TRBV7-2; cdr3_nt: TGTGCCAGCAGCTTAGACGGGGAAAATGAGCAGTTCTTC; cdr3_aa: CASSLDGENEQFF
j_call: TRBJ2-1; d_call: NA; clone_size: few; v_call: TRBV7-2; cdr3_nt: TGTGCCAGCAGCTTAACGACGGGGGCCCGAATCAATGAGCAGTTCTTC; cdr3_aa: CASSLTTGARINEQFF
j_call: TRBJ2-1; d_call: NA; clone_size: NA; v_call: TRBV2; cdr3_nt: TGTGCCAGCAGTGAAGACGTGCCGAGCTCCTACAATGAGCAGTTCTTC; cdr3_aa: CASSEDVPSSYNEQFF
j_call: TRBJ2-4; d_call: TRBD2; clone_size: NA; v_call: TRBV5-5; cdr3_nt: TGTGCCAGCAGCTCCCCGGGCAGCGGGAGAGCCAAAAACATTCAGTACTTC; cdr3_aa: CASSSPGSGRAKNIQYF
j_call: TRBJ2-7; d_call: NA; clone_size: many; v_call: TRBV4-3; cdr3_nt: TGCGCCAGCAGCCCGGGGCACCGGGACCGAACCTACGAGCAGTACTTC; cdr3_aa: CASSPGHRDRTYEQYF
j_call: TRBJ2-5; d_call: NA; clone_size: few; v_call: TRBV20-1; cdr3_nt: TGCAGTCTCCGGAGGGGAGAGACCCAGTACTTC; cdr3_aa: CSLRRGETQYF
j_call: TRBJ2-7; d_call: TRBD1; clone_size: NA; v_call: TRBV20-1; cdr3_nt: TGCAGTGCTAGGGGGGCGGTACAGGGGGGCCTCTACGAGCAGTACTTC; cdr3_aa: CSARGAVQGGLYEQYF
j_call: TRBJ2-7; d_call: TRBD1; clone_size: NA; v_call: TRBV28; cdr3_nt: TGTGCCAGCAGTTCGACAGGGGGAATCGGGCAGTACTTC; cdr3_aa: CASSSTGGIGQYF
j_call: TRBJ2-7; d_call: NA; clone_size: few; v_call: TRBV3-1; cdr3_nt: TGTGCCAGCAGCAAAATGACGGCGTCCGAGCAGTACTTC; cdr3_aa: CASSKMTASEQYF
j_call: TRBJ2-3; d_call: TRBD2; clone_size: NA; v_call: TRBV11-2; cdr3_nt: TGTGCCAGCAGCTTAGATCCTTGGGGGAGGGCCCGTAGAAGCACAGATACGCAGTATTTT; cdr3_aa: CASSLDPWGRARRSTDTQYF
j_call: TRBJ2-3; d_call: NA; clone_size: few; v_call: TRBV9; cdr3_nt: TGTGCCAGCAGCCAAATGACAGGACTTAGCACAGATACGCAGTATTTT; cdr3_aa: CASSQMTGLSTDTQYF
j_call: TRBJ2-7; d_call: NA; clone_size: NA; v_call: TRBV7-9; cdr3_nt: TGTGCCAGCAGCTTAGATTACGGGCCTTCTTACGAGCAGTACTTC; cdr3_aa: CASSLDYGPSYEQYF
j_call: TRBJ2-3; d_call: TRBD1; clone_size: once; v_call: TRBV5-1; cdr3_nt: TGCGCCATCAGCCCACCCGGGACAGGGGCAGATACGCAGTATTTT; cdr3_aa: CAISPPGTGADTQYF
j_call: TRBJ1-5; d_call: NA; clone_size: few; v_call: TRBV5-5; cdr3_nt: TGTGCCAGCAGCGCCATATCAGGGGATGGGGGCAATCAGCCCCAGCATTTT; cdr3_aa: CASSAISGDGGNQPQHF
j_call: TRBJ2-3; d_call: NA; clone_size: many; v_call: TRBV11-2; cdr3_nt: TGTGCCAGCAGCTTAGCTCCGCGGGCCGCAGATACGCAGTATTTT; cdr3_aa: CASSLAPRAADTQYF
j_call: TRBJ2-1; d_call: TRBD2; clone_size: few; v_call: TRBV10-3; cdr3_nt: TGTGCCATCAGTCCGGAAGCGGGATTCACCTACAATGAGCAGTTCTTC; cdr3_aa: CAISPEAGFTYNEQFF
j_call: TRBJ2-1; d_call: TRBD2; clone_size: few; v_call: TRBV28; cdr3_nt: TGTGCCAGCAGTTCTAGCGGTTCCGGGGTCAATGAGCAGTTCTTC; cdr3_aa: CASSSSGSGVNEQFF
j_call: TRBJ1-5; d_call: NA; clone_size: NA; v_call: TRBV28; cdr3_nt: TGTGCCAGCAGTCCCGGGCGAGTTCGGCCCCAGCATTTT; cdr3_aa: CASSPGRVRPQHF
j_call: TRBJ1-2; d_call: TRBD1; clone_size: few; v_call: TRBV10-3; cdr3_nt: TGTGCCATCAGTGATTCCGGGACAGGGATCTATGGCTACACCTTC; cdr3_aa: CAISDSGTGIYGYTF
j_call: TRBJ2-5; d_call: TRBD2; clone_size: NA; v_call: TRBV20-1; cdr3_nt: TGCAGTGCTAGAGATCTTAGCGGGGGAAAGACCCAGTACTTC; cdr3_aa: CSARDLSGGKTQYF
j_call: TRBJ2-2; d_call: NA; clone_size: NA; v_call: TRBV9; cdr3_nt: TGTGCCAGCGGCGTAGGGACACCGAACACCGGGGAGCTGTTTTTT; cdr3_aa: CASGVGTPNTGELFF
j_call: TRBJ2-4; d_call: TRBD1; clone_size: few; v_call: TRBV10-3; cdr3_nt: TGTGCCATCAGCCAGGGGGCTAGAGACATTCAGTACTTC; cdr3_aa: CAISQGARDIQYF
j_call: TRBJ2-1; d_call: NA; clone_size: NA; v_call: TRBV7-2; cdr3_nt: TGTGCCAGCGCCCTCTTGGGGTTGGGGGGGCGGCAGTTCTTC; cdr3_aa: CASALLGLGGRQFF
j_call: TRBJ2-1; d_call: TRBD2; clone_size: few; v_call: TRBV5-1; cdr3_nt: TGCGCCAGCAGAGTACTAGCGGGAGGGGAAAATGAGCAGTTCTTC; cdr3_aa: CASRVLAGGENEQFF
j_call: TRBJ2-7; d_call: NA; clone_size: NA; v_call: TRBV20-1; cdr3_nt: TGCAGTGCCCCTGGGATTAGGGACTACGAGCAGTACTTC; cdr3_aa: CSAPGIRDYEQYF
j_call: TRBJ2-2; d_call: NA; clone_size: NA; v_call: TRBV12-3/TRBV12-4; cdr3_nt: TGTGCCTTCTGTTTCTTGGCAGGGATCACGAGGGGCACCGGGGAGCTGTTTTTT; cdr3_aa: CAFCFLAGITRGTGELFF
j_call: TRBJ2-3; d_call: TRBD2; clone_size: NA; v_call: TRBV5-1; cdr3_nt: TGCGCCAGCAGCTTGATTCTAGCGGGGGGCACAGATACGCAGTATTTT; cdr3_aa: CASSLILAGGTDTQYF
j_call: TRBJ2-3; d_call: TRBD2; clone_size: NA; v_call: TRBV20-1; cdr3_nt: TGCAGTGCTAGAGACCCCACTAGCGGGATGATGGATACGCAGTATTTT; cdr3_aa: CSARDPTSGMMDTQYF
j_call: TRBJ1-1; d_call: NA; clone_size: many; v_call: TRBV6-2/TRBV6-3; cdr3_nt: TGTGCCAGCAGTTTCACAGGGATGAACACTGAAGCTTTCTTT; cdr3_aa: CASSFTGMNTEAFF
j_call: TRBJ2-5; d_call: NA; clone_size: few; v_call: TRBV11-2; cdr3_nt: TGTGCCAGCAGCTCCCTCGCTGTAAGCGCTACTAGGAGGGAGACCCAGTACTTC; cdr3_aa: CASSSLAVSATRRETQYF
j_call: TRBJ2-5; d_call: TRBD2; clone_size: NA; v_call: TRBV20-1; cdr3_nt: TGCAGTGCTAGAGATGATCTAGCGGGAGCATCAGAGACCCAGTACTTC; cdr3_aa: CSARDDLAGASETQYF
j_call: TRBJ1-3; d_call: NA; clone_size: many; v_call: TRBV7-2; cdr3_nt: TGTGCCAGCAGCTTAGCGGGCTCTGGAAACACCATATATTTT; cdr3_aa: CASSLAGSGNTIYF
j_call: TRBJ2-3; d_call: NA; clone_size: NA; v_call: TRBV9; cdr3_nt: TGTGCCAGCAGCGTAGCTTCAGGGGGGACAGATACGCAGTATTTT; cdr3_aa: CASSVASGGTDTQYF
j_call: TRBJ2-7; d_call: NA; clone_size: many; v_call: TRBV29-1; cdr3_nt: TGCAGCGTCTCCCTCCCCAGTTCCTACGAGCAGTACTTC; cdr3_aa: CSVSLPSSYEQYF